The 14 T cell receptor beta chains below all came from one sample that was sequenced in a study of T cell responses to AZD1222 COVID-19 vaccine. The repertoire was sequenced with immunoSEQ multiplex PCR; TCRdb's copy has only in-frame clones and lacks some. The sample has 150,000 or so clones, roughly nine tenths seen once. The sample in question was peripheral blood, obtained on day 0 of AZD1222 vaccination. The receptors shown here come from an adult in good health.

The J gene is TRBJ2-7, the V gene TRBV5-1; D not resolved. From germline, CDR1 is SGHRS and CDR2 YFSETQ. V was cut by 0 bases and J by 7 bases, with 17 bases left in between. The CDR3 is 15 amino acids. CDR3 nucleotides: TGCGCCAGCAGCTTGGAATCTTGGGATGTGGGGGAGCAGTACTTC. As protein: CASSLESWDVGEQYF.

The V and J genes are TRBV3-1 (or the pseudogene TRBV3-2) and TRBJ1-2; no reliable D call. The V gene lost 3 bases and the J gene lost 4 bases, with 18 bases spanning the gap. This CDR3 has 16 amino acids. The germline gives CDR1 LGHDT, CDR2 YNNKEL (reference sequence). CDR3 bases: TGTGCCAGCAGCCAGTCAGAAGGAGGGTACGTCTATGGCTACACCTTC. Its translation: CASSQSEGGYVYGYTF.

The chain carries TRBV11-2 and TRBJ1-3, with no clear D. The V end lost 5 bases, the J end lost 8 bases, and 10 bases lay between the germline ends. CDR3 size: 12 residues. Germline CDR1 reads SGHAT; CDR2 reads FQNNGV. The CDR3 protein is CASSPHGDTIYF. The CDR3, as DNA: TGTGCCAGCAGCCCCCACGGGGACACCATATATTTT.

The rearrangement joins TRBV30 to TRBJ1-1; D is undetermined. V was trimmed by 1 base and J by 1 base, leaving 7 bases between them. Germline CDR1 and CDR2: GTSNPN and SVGIG (reference sequence). This CDR3 is built from 13 residues. The CDR3 spells CAWSGARNTEAFF. CDR3 in DNA: TGTGCCTGGAGTGGAGCCAGGAACACTGAAGCTTTCTTT.

The J gene is TRBJ1-2, the V gene TRBV19; D is uncertain. CDR1 LNHDA and CDR2 SQIVND come from the germline V gene (reference sequence). The CDR3 loop spans 12 amino acids. The germline V and J ends were trimmed by 5 bases and 4 bases, with 8 bases remaining between them. CDR3 coding DNA: TGTGCCAGTAGTGGGTCGACCTATGGCTACACCTTC. Residues: CASSGSTYGYTF. Together with reference TRBV19 and TRBJ1-2, the CDR3 gives the full variable domain: DGGITQSPKYLFRKEGQNVTLSCEQNLNHDAMYWYRQDPGQGLRLIYYSQIVNDFQKGDIAEGYSVSREKKESFPLTVTSAQKNPTAFYLCASSGSTYGYTFGSGTRLTVV.

The chain has TRBV28 and TRBJ1-2, with D hard to call. This CDR3 region has 14 residues. V lost 1 base to trimming and J lost 7 bases, with 13 bases between them. The germline CDR1 and CDR2 sequences are MDHEN and SYDVKM. This chain's CDR3 is CASSLSTPQPGYTF. The DNA for the CDR3 is TGTGCCAGCAGTTTATCGACCCCGCAGCCTGGCTACACCTTC.

The chain uses TRBV19 and TRBJ2-7; tentatively, D is TRBD1 (6 bases). Per germline, CDR1 LNHDA and CDR2 SQIVND (reference sequence). Trimming took 5 bases from V and 2 from J, leaving 16 bases between them. This CDR3 has 15 residues. The CDR3 loop is CASSARQDPTYEQYF. CDR3 DNA sequence: TGTGCCAGTAGTGCGCGACAGGATCCCACCTACGAGCAGTACTTC.

CDR3 in amino acids: CASSQDMSSSVFF. As DNA, the CDR3 is TGTGCCAGCAGCCAAGATATGAGTAGCTCGGTGTTTTTT. The rearrangement links TRBV3-1 (or the pseudogene TRBV3-2) to TRBJ1-4, with D hard to call. The CDR3 covers 13 residues. Germline CDR1 reads LGHDT; CDR2 reads YNNKEL (reference sequence). With 0 bases removed from V and 15 bases from J, the gap between germline ends came to 14 bases.

This chain joins TRBV5-4 and TRBJ2-5; TRBD1 agrees at 7 bases. V shed 3 bases, J shed 3 bases, and the junction held 5 bases outside the gene matches. Germline CDR1 SGHNT, CDR2 YYREEE (reference sequence). The CDR3 consists of 14 residues. CDR3: CASSSTGTEETQYF. The CDR3 DNA reads TGTGCCAGCAGCTCGACCGGGACAGAAGAGACCCAGTACTTC. The full variable domain, in which reference TRBV5-4 and TRBJ2-5 provide the parts outside the CDR3, is ETGVTQSPTHLIKTRGQQVTLRCSSQSGHNTVSWYQQALGQGPQFIFQYYREEENGRGNFPPRFSGLQFPNYSSELNVNALELDDSALYLCASSSTGTEETQYFGPGTRLLVL.

The chain carries TRBV6-2 or TRBV6-3 and TRBJ2-7, with 7 bases matching TRBD2. Germline V gene sequence: CDR1 MNHEY, CDR2 SVGEGT. J gave up 3 bases and V 0 bases, and 8 bases lay outside the gene matches. The CDR3 has 16 residues. CDR3 nucleotides: TGTGCCAGCAGTTACTCGGGGGGGACGGGAAACTACGAGCAGTACTTC. Its translation: CASSYSGGTGNYEQYF.

The chain employs TRBV2 and TRBJ1-6; D is perhaps TRBD1 (6 bases). Trimming shortened V by 9 bases and J by 1 base, and 10 bases separated the two germline ends. From germline, CDR1 is SNHLY and CDR2 FYNNEI. The CDR3 extends over 14 amino acids. CDR3 loop: CAREGGSYNSPLHF. In nucleotides, the CDR3 is TGTGCCAGGGAAGGGGGATCCTATAATTCACCCCTCCACTTT.

V usage is TRBV11-2 and J usage is TRBJ1-2; no reliable D call. Trimming shortened V by 8 bases and J by 3 bases, and 13 bases separated the two germline ends. CDR3 length: 13 residues. Germline V gene data show CDR1 as SGHAT and CDR2 as FQNNGV. CDR3 in DNA: TGTGCCAGCGGCGTGTTAAGGGACTATGGCTACACCTTC. It codes for CASGVLRDYGYTF.

This clone has a single count. The V and J genes are TRBV27 and TRBJ2-7; no reliable D call. Germline V gene data show CDR1 as MNHEY and CDR2 as SMNVEV (reference sequence). The CDR3 extends over 14 amino acids. The germline V and J ends were trimmed by 5 bases and 1 base, with 12 bases remaining between them. CDR3 sequence (DNA): TGTGCCAGCAGTCCGTATCTAGATTCCTACGAGCAGTACTTC. As protein: CASSPYLDSYEQYF.

The chain couples TRBV30 to TRBJ2-5; 10 bases align to TRBD2. V gave up 5 bases and J gave up 7 bases; unmatched junction bases: 10. The CDR3 is made up of 14 amino acids. Germline values: CDR1 GTSNPN, CDR2 SVGIG (reference sequence). The CDR3 bases are TGTGCCTGGGGCGCAAGCGGGGGGGTTGGGACCCAGTACTTC. Translation gives CAWGASGGVGTQYF.